The sequence of this T cell receptor (beta chain) was determined in a study of T cells after posttransplantation cyclophosphamide. Study-wide results and limits: Recipient CMV seropositivity and CMV reactivation strongly tracked TRB clonality. Later post-transplant blood repertoires were often dominated by donor CD8+ memory clones.

The CDR3 consists of 18 residues. Germline CDR1 is SGDLS and CDR2 is YYNGEE. V lost 1 base and J lost 0, with 17 bases in between. TCRdb's table, derived via immunoSEQ multiplex PCR, lists solely in-frame clones and lacks some. The sample contains roughly 24,000 clones, none of them singletons. As for this clone: Its antigen remains unidentified.

The receptor was isolated from an older woman in good health, CMV-negative, and a related stem cell transplant donor. Sequencing was carried out using PBMCs. The chain employs TRBV9 and TRBJ2-1; D remains ambiguous. This CDR3 is CASSVNPYSLSSYNEQFF. The CDR3 nucleotides read TGTGCCAGCAGCGTAAACCCCTATAGCTTGAGCTCCTACAATGAGCAGTTCTTC.